This T cell receptor (beta chain) was captured by sequencing in a study of blood T cell repertoires in COVID-19. Study-level information: COVID-19 samples from acute and convalescent phases originated in the United States, Italy and Spain. PBMCs, B-cell-depleted T cells, or T cells were the source of the cDNA or gDNA that made up the material.

The assay was immunoSEQ multiplex PCR, and TCRdb's table has in-frame clones only and misses some. This sample has tens of thousands of clones, with about nine tenths found just once. Looked up from germline, CDR1 is LGHDT and CDR2 is YNNKEL (reference sequence). J lost 2 bases, V lost 7 bases, and 15 bases had no gene match. The CDR3 length is 18 residues. The sequencing input was peripheral blood. The sequence was obtained from a woman aged 80 or over with acute or convalescent COVID-19. The V call is TRBV3-1 (or the pseudogene TRBV3-2), the J call TRBJ2-2; 8 nucleotides line up with TRBD1. CDR3 in DNA: TGTGCCAGCACCCCTAGGGGGAGGACAGGGCTTAACACCGGGGAGCTGTTTTTT. It translates to CASTPRGRTGLNTGELFF.